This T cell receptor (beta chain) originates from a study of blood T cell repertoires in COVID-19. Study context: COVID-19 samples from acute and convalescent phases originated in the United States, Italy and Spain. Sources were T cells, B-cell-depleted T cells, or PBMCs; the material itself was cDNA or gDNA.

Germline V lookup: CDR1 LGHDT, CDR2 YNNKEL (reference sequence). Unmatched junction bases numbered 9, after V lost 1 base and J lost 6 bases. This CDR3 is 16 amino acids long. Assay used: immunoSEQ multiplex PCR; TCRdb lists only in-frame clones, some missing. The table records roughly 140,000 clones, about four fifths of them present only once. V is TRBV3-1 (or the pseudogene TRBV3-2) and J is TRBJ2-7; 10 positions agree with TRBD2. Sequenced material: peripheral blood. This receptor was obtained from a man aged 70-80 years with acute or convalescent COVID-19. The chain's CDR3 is CASSQGVAGGWGEQYF. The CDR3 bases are TGTGCCAGCAGCCAAGGGGTAGCGGGGGGTTGGGGCGAGCAGTACTTC.